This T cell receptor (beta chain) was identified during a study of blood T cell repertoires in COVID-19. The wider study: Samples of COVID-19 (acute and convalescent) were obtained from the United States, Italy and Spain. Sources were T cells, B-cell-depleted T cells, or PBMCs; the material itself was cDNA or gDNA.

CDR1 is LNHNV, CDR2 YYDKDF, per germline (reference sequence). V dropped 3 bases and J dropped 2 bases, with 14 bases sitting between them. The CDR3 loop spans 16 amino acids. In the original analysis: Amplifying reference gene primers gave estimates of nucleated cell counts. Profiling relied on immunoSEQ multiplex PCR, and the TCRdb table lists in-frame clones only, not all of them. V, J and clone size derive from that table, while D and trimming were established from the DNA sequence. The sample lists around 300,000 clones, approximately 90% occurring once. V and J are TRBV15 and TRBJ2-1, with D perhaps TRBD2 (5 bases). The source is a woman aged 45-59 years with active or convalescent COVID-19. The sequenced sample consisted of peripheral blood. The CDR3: CATSRLTSGAYNEQFF. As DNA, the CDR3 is TGTGCCACCAGCAGGCTCACTAGTGGCGCCTACAATGAGCAGTTCTTC.